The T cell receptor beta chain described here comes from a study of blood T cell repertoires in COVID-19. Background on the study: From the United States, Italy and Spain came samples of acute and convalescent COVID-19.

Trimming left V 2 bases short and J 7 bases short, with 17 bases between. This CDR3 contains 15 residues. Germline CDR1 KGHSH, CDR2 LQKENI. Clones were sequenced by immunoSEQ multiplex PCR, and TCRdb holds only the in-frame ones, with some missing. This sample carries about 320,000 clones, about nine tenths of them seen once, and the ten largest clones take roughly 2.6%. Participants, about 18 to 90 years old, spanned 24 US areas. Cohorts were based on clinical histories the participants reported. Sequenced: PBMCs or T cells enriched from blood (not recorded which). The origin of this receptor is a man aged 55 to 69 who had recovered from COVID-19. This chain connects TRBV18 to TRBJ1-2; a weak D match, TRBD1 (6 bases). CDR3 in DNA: TGTGCCAGCTCACCAGGGGGCCCAACGGGTCTTGGCTACACCTTC. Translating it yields CASSPGGPTGLGYTF.